This TCR beta chain was identified during a study of patients and donors after allogeneic stem cell transplantation. After removal of 8 bases from V and 5 bases from J, the junction contained 11 bases not matched to a gene. CDR3 size: 15 residues. This clonotype was seen a few times. TCRdb itself ran the RT-PCR reads through MiXCR, one entry per CDR3 protein. The top ten hold under 6.5% of the sample, which has 800,000 to 1,000,000 distinct CDR3 sequences, approximately 18% seen once. The receptor was derived from a human donor who was either an allogeneic HSCT recipient or a stem cell or donor lymphocyte infusion donor (not recorded which). It is not recorded whose cells these are; they may come from a transplant donor. The genes are TRBV12-3 or TRBV12-4 and TRBJ1-5; 8 bases are a match to TRBD1. The sequenced sample was blood, either unsorted or a sorted T cell fraction (not recorded which). CDR3 residues: CASGPPGQADQPQHF. The CDR3 bases are TGTGCCAGCGGCCCACCGGGACAGGCTGATCAGCCCCAGCATTTT.